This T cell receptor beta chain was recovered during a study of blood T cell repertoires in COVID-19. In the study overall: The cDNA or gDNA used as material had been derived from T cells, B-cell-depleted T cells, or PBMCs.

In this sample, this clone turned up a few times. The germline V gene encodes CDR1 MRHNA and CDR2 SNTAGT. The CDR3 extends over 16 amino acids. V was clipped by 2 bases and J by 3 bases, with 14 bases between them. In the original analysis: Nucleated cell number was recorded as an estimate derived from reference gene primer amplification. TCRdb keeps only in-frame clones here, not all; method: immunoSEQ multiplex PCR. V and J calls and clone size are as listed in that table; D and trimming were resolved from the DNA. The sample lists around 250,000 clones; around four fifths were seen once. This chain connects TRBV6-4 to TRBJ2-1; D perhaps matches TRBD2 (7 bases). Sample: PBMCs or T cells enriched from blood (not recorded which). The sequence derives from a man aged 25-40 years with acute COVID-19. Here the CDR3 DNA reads TGTGCCAGCAGTGACGGGGGCGGGAGTGGCTACAATGAGCAGTTCTTC. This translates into CASSDGGGSGYNEQFF.